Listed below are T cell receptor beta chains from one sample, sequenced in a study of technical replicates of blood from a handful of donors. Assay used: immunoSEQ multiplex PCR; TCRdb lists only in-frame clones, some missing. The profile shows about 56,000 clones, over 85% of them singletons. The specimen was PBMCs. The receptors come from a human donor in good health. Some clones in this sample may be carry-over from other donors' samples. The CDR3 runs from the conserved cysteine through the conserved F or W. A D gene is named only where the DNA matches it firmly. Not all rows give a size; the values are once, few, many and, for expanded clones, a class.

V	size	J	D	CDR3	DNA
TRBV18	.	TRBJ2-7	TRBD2	CASSQTGASGTATYEQYF	TGTGCCAGCTCACAAACCGGGGCTAGCGGGACCGCTACCTACGAGCAGTACTTC
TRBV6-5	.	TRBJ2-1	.	CASSVNNEQFF	TGTGCCAGCAGTGTAAACAATGAGCAGTTCTTC
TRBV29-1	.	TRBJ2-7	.	CSVSSLAYEQYF	TGCAGCGTTTCCTCGTTAGCCTACGAGCAGTACTTC
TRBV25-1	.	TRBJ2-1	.	CASSPRGAGSYNEQFF	TGTGCCAGCAGCCCCCGGGGGGCTGGGTCCTACAATGAGCAGTTCTTC
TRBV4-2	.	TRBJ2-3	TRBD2	CASSKMTSDTDTQYF	TGTGCCAGCAGCAAGATGACTAGCGACACAGATACGCAGTATTTT
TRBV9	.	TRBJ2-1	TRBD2	CASSTMRSSGSDEQFF	TGTGCCAGCAGCACCATGCGGTCTAGCGGGAGTGATGAGCAGTTCTTC
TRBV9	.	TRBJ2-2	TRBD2	CASSTSGRYTGELFF	TGTGCCAGCAGTACTAGCGGGCGGTACACCGGGGAGCTGTTTTTT
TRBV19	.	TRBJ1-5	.	CASRQVGGNQPQHF	TGTGCCAGTAGACAAGTTGGTGGCAATCAGCCCCAGCATTTT
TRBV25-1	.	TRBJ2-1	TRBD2	CASSDIGLAGNNEQFF	TGTGCCAGCAGTGATATCGGACTAGCGGGAAACAATGAGCAGTTCTTC
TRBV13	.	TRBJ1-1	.	CASSPQTKEMNTEAFF	TGTGCCAGCAGCCCCCAGACGAAGGAGATGAACACTGAAGCTTTCTTT
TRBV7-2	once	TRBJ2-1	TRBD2	CASSPVGGREGEQFF	TGTGCCAGCAGCCCTGTTGGCGGGAGGGAGGGTGAGCAGTTCTTC
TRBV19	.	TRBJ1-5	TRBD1	CASKGQGYQPQHF	TGTGCCAGTAAAGGACAGGGCTATCAGCCCCAGCATTTT
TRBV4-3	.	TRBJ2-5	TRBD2	CASSQDWTSGGETQYF	TGCGCCAGCAGCCAAGATTGGACTAGCGGAGGGGAGACCCAGTACTTC
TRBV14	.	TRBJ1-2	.	CASSLGGYGYTF	TGTGCCAGCAGCCTCGGCGGGTATGGCTACACCTTC
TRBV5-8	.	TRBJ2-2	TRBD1	CASSRGQVNTGELFF	TGTGCCAGCAGTCGAGGACAGGTTAACACCGGGGAGCTGTTTTTT
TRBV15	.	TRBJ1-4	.	CATSRDYGGGLEKLFF	TGTGCCACCAGCAGAGATTATGGCGGGGGGCTTGAAAAACTGTTTTTT
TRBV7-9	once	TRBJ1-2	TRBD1	CASSLEGQGIVGYTF	TGTGCCAGCAGCTTAGAGGGACAGGGGATTGTAGGCTACACCTTC
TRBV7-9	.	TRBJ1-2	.	CASSSRMNYGYTF	TGTGCCAGCAGCTCGAGGATGAACTATGGCTACACCTTC
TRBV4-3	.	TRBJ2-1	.	CASSQDEGGSYNEQFF	TGCGCCAGCAGCCAAGATGAAGGGGGCTCCTACAATGAGCAGTTCTTC
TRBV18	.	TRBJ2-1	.	CASSPKWQYNEQFF	TGTGCCAGCTCACCAAAATGGCAATACAATGAGCAGTTCTTC